These T cell receptor beta chains were read from a single sample in a study of cytomegalovirus exposure and HLA in healthy donors. Clones were sequenced by immunoSEQ multiplex PCR, and TCRdb holds only the in-frame ones, with some missing. Of about 120,000 clones in the sample, 74% were seen once. The sequencing sample was made of PBMCs. The source of these receptors is a human donor in good health. Both conserved end residues are part of each CDR3. The D gene is left open where the match is weak. Clone size appears in some rows only: once, few, many, or a class for an expanded clone.

j_call: TRBJ2-1
clone_size: few
v_call: TRBV6-5
d_call: -
cdr3_nt: TGTGCCAGCAGTCCCATAGTGAGCTCCTACAATGAGCAGTTCTTC
cdr3_aa: CASSPIVSSYNEQFF

j_call: TRBJ2-2
clone_size: -
v_call: TRBV11-2
d_call: TRBD2
cdr3_nt: TGTGCCAGCAGCTTAGGATTAGCGGGGGGCCGAGGCGGGGAGCTGTTTTTT
cdr3_aa: CASSLGLAGGRGGELFF

j_call: TRBJ2-1
clone_size: -
v_call: TRBV27
d_call: -
cdr3_nt: TGTGCCAGCAATCAGGCAGGGCTCTCGGGCTCCTACAATGAGCAGTTCTTC
cdr3_aa: CASNQAGLSGSYNEQFF

j_call: TRBJ2-7
clone_size: -
v_call: TRBV11-2
d_call: TRBD2
cdr3_nt: TGTGCCAGCAGCTTCCGGGGGGAGAGCTACGAGCAGTACTTC
cdr3_aa: CASSFRGESYEQYF

j_call: TRBJ2-2
clone_size: -
v_call: TRBV13
d_call: -
cdr3_nt: TGTGCCAGCAGCTCCCTTTTGATGGAGACCACCGGGGAGCTGTTTTTT
cdr3_aa: CASSSLLMETTGELFF

j_call: TRBJ2-2
clone_size: -
v_call: TRBV7-2
d_call: -
cdr3_nt: TGTGCCAGCAGCTCACAGGTCACCGGGGAGCTGTTTTTT
cdr3_aa: CASSSQVTGELFF

j_call: TRBJ2-7
clone_size: -
v_call: TRBV6-6
d_call: TRBD1
cdr3_nt: TGTGCCAGCTGCGACAGGGGGCATGTCTACGAGCAGTACTTC
cdr3_aa: CASCDRGHVYEQYF

j_call: TRBJ2-7
clone_size: -
v_call: TRBV6-5
d_call: -
cdr3_nt: TGTGCCAGCAGTCCATCCGGGACTTCCTACGAGCAGTACTTC
cdr3_aa: CASSPSGTSYEQYF

j_call: TRBJ2-5
clone_size: -
v_call: TRBV7-2
d_call: -
cdr3_nt: TGTGCCAGCAGCTCAAGGGGACTTAAGGAGACCCAGTACTTC
cdr3_aa: CASSSRGLKETQYF

j_call: TRBJ2-1
clone_size: -
v_call: TRBV27
d_call: -
cdr3_nt: TGTGCCAGCAGTCGGGGCAATGAGCAGTTCTTC
cdr3_aa: CASSRGNEQFF